Described below is a single T cell receptor beta chain sequence and its context. This clone was found a few times. Its antigen remains unidentified. No per-base quality is available; no much larger clone lies one base away. From its cysteine to its phenylalanine, the CDR3 spans 14 amino acids. Just the 42-base CDR3 DNA is kept, in frame starting at base 1. Via the germline V gene, CDR1 is MNHNS and CDR2 SASEGT. Here V drops 7 bases and J drops 0 bases, and the junction holds 0 bases not matched to any gene. Sorted T cell subsets were CFSE-labeled and co-cultured for around five days with allogeneic regulatory or mature dendritic cells at a 1:10 DC:T ratio. FACS was used to sort CD4+ or CD8+ cells into naive T cells, defined as CD45RA+, and memory T cells, defined as CD45RO+. A couple of healthy control subjects provided the T cells used for TCR sequencing. The Qiagen DNeasy Blood & Tissue Kit was used for extraction of genomic DNA.

The record originates from a study of regulatory dendritic cells for organ transplantation (dated by TCRdb to 2016 to 2017). Describing the broader study: Regulatory dendritic cells were generated from monocytes cultured with vitamin D3 on days 0 and 4 and IL-10 on day 4. On day 6, LPS was added to the DC cultures to test how the DCs responded to a strong maturation-inducing agent. Before and after allostimulation with regulatory or mature dendritic cells, TCRbeta repertoires were sequenced from sorted naive and memory CD4+ and CD8+ T cells. Broad study findings and their caveats: Allostimulation expanded memory CD8+ clones in both subjects, but regulatory dendritic cells appeared to induce more limited expansion than mature dendritic cells. Naive CD4+ and CD8+ T cells showed highly diverse repertoires, whereas memory cells were less diverse and memory CD8+ cells were the most oligoclonal. The authors pointed out considerable heterogeneity between individuals in the alloreactive memory CD8+ T cell pool, and only a couple of subjects were sequenced. Among the resting subsets, the most alloreactive TCR clonotypes were found in memory CD8+ T cells.

TCRbeta CDR3 regions were amplified by multiplexed two-step PCR using Vbeta-specific forward primers and Jbeta-specific reverse primers. Through the immunoSEQ service, TCRbeta libraries were sequenced on an Illumina instrument. On the study's bioinformatics: IMGT annotation was used to assign V, D and J genes, and synthetic CDR3 analogues were used to correct the counts for multiplex PCR bias. In the immunoSEQ Analyzer, repertoire clonality was calculated as one minus the normalized Shannon entropy. Whether a clone counted as expanded was decided by Fisher's exact test with Benjamini-Hochberg false discovery rate control and a two-tailed cutoff of P<0.01. The immuneACCESS repertoire file appears here via TCRdb, limited to in-frame rearrangements. These files lack a portion of the clones; in checked studies, under half of the deficit traces to unresolved V genes, and the cause of the others is not known. V, J and clone size were drawn from that table, and D and trimming were deduced from the DNA. Here the sample has over 10,000 clones; 74% occur a single time. Together, the top ten hold 0.6% to 0.7% of the sample.

The TCR comes from a human donor in good health. The sequencing sample was made of naive CD4+ T cells from blood cultured with regulatory dendritic cells. The cell subset or site label on this specimen signifies: CD45RA+ naive T cells. Rearrangement joined TRBV6-1 to TRBJ1-6; 7 nucleotides in the junction match TRBD1. This receptor has the CDR3 CASTGGSYNSPLHF. In nucleotides, the sequence is TGTGCCAGCACAGGGGGCTCCTATAATTCACCCCTCCACTTT.